These 5 T cell receptor beta chains were all obtained from the same sample, sequenced in a study of radiotherapy plus CTLA-4 blockade in lung cancer. TCRdb's table, derived via immunoSEQ multiplex PCR, lists solely in-frame clones and lacks some. The sample yields more than 30,000 clones, roughly 70% seen once. The material sequenced was peripheral blood, taken from a patient treated with radiotherapy plus ipilimumab. Every receptor here comes from a human donor with non-small cell lung cancer who had stable disease on radiotherapy plus ipilimumab.

The rearrangement joins TRBV7-2 to TRBJ2-3, with D possibly TRBD2 on 7 matching bases. The V end was cut by 5 bases, the J end by 1 base, with 13 bases between. This CDR3 comprises 15 residues. Per germline, CDR1 SGHTA and CDR2 FQGNSA. The DNA for the CDR3 is TGTGCCAGCAGCCACGGGGGGCCCCGCACAGATACGCAGTATTTT. This encodes CASSHGGPRTDTQYF.

The rearrangement links TRBV19 to TRBJ1-1; 11 bases are a match to TRBD1. With V trimmed by 6 bases and J by 5 bases, 5 bases remained unmatched. The CDR3 has 14 residues. CDR1 is LNHDA, CDR2 SQIVND, per germline (reference sequence). The CDR3: CASRDRGRTTEAFF. In DNA form, the CDR3 reads TGTGCCAGTAGGGACAGGGGGCGAACAACTGAAGCTTTCTTT.

Only a few counts were recorded for this clone. Additional DNA sequences in this sample encode the identical CDR3. The chain links TRBV18 to TRBJ2-3; the D is unclear. CDR3 size: 12 residues. Deletions cut 2 bases from V and 6 bases from J, with 6 bases between. CDR1 and CDR2 from the germline V gene are KGHSH and LQKENI. The CDR3: CASSPDRDTQYF. CDR3 nucleotide sequence: TGTGCCAGCTCACCAGACCGGGATACGCAGTATTTT.

This sequence joins TRBV7-6 and TRBJ2-7; D remains unclear. Germline V CDR1 and CDR2: SGHVS, FNYEAQ. CDR3 size: 14 residues. V was cut by 6 bases and J by 2 bases, with 14 bases left in between. CDR3 loop: CASSTSDTTYEQYF. In DNA form, the CDR3 reads TGTGCCAGCAGTACAAGTGACACTACCTACGAGCAGTACTTC. The variable domain in full, with the rest retrieved from reference TRBV7-6 and TRBJ2-7, is GAGVSQSPRYKVTKRGQDVALRCDPISGHVSLYWYRQALGQGPEFLTYFNYEAQQDKSGLPNDRFSAERPEGSISTLTIQRTEQRDSAMYRCASSTSDTTYEQYFGPGTRLTVT.

This chain uses TRBV4-3 with TRBJ2-3, with D possibly TRBD2 on 6 matching bases. Between the trimmed V and J ends, which lost 1 base and 5 bases, there was a span of 16 bases. This CDR3 region has 16 residues. Germline values: CDR1 LGHNA, CDR2 YSLEER. In DNA form, the CDR3 reads TGCGCCAGCAGCCAAGGAAGGCTAGCGCGACTAGATACGCAGTATTTT. It codes for CASSQGRLARLDTQYF.